The 21 T cell receptor beta chains given below trace back to one sample, sequenced in a study of blood T cell repertoires in COVID-19. The table came from immunoSEQ multiplex PCR; TCRdb's copy has only in-frame clones and leaves some out. The sample carries 200,000 to 250,000 clones, about 90% recorded once. Sequenced: peripheral blood. All receptors derive from a man aged 30 to 39 with acute or convalescent COVID-19.

The chain has TRBV7-9 and TRBJ2-1; 16 nucleotides agree with TRBD2. After removal of 5 bases from V and 6 bases from J, the junction contained 13 bases not matched to a gene. The CDR3 extends over 19 amino acids. In germline, CDR1 is SEHNR, CDR2 FQNEAQ (reference sequence). Here the CDR3 reads CASSPGTSGRDGSFNEQFF. The CDR3 DNA follows: TGTGCCAGCAGCCCGGGGACTAGCGGGAGGGACGGGTCGTTCAATGAGCAGTTCTTC. Filled out from reference TRBV7-9 and TRBJ2-1, the complete variable domain reads DTGVSQNPRHKITKRGQNVTFRCDPISEHNRLYWYRQTLGQGPEFLTYFQNEAQLEKSRLLSDRFSAERPKGSFSTLEIQRTEQGDSAMYLCASSPGTSGRDGSFNEQFFGPGTRLTVL.

The chain has TRBV2 and TRBJ2-5; 9 positions agree with TRBD1. The CDR3 length is 14 residues. The germline CDR1 and CDR2 sequences are SNHLY and FYNNEI. Losses at the gene ends were 10 bases for V and 5 bases for J; bases not matched to a gene: 11. CDR3 DNA sequence: TGTGCCACCAGCAAGGACAGGGGCAAGGAGACCCAGTACTTC. Translated: CATSKDRGKETQYF.

The rearrangement links TRBV6-5 to TRBJ2-1; 14 bases line up with TRBD2. This CDR3 has 15 residues. Germline V CDR1 and CDR2: MNHEY, SVGAGI. The J segment lost 8 bases and the V segment lost 6 bases, leaving 6 bases of the junction unmatched. The CDR3 reads CASRRLAGGAHEQFF. The CDR3 nucleotides read TGTGCCAGCAGACGACTAGCGGGGGGGGCGCATGAGCAGTTCTTC.

This clone was counted a single time. J is TRBJ2-3 and V is TRBV18, with D tentatively TRBD2 (6 bases). Germline CDR1 and CDR2: KGHSH and LQKENI. Trimming removed 2 bases at V and 4 bases at J, with 13 bases between. The CDR3 is 15 residues long. CDR3 in DNA: TGTGCCAGCTCACCAGGCCTGGGGGAGGCAGATACGCAGTATTTT. Protein product: CASSPGLGEADTQYF.

V gene TRBV19 combines with J gene TRBJ2-7, with D possibly TRBD2 on 5 matching bases. CDR3 length: 15 amino acids. V was cut by 1 base and J by 0 bases, with 10 bases left in between. The germline CDR1 and CDR2 sequences are LNHDA and SQIVND (reference sequence). In DNA, the CDR3 is TGTGCCAGTAGTATAGCTCCGGGGAGCTCCTACGAGCAGTACTTC. Its translation is CASSIAPGSSYEQYF.

The chain is built from TRBV15 and TRBJ2-1; TRBD1 is a possible D gene (6 bases). The CDR3 length is 15 residues. Germline V gene data show CDR1 as LNHNV and CDR2 as YYDKDF (reference sequence). V was trimmed by 0 bases and J by 4 bases, leaving 10 bases between them. CDR3 nucleotide sequence: TGTGCCACCAGCAGAGATGTCGGACAGTACAATGAGCAGTTCTTC. Amino acid sequence: CATSRDVGQYNEQFF. Full variable domain (remainder filled in from reference TRBV15 and TRBJ2-1): DAMVIQNPRYQVTQFGKPVTLSCSQTLNHNVMYWYQQKSSQAPKLLFHYYDKDFNNEADTPDNFQSRRPNTSFCFLDIRSPGLGDTAMYLCATSRDVGQYNEQFFGPGTRLTVL.

This clone appeared a single time. The genes are TRBV2 and TRBJ2-3; 10 positions agree with TRBD1. The V segment lost 8 bases and the J segment 5 bases; nucleotides outside the gene matches: 13. CDR3 length: 16 residues. Germline-derived CDR1 and CDR2 are SNHLY and FYNNEI. The CDR3 DNA reads TGTGCCAGCGCGTTGGGACAGGGGATATCACAAGATACGCAGTATTTT. Translated: CASALGQGISQDTQYF.

The chain recombines TRBV28 with TRBJ1-1, with unresolved D. The germline CDR1 and CDR2 sequences are MDHEN and SYDVKM. The CDR3 is made up of 12 amino acids. Trimming cost V 6 bases and J 5 bases, with 10 bases left between them. The CDR3, as DNA: TGTGCCAGCAGCCGCGGCTGGACTGAAGCTTTCTTT. This encodes CASSRGWTEAFF.

V gene TRBV19 combines with J gene TRBJ2-2, with 9 nucleotides matching TRBD2. This CDR3 contains 17 residues. From germline, CDR1 is LNHDA and CDR2 SQIVND (reference sequence). The trim removed 3 bases at V and 0 bases at J, leaving 5 bases unmatched. CDR3 sequence reads: CASSISSGVTNTGELFF. The CDR3 bases are TGTGCCAGTAGTATCTCTAGCGGGGTTACGAACACCGGGGAGCTGTTTTTT.

The chain combines TRBV5-1 with TRBJ1-1, with D possibly matching TRBD1 (6 bases). Trimming left V 3 bases short and J 4 bases short, with 19 bases between. Germline-derived CDR1 and CDR2 are SGHRS and YFSETQ. The CDR3 covers 16 residues. The CDR3 here is CASSSDVLGGGTEAFF. Here the CDR3 DNA reads TGCGCCAGCAGCTCAGATGTTTTGGGAGGGGGCACTGAAGCTTTCTTT.

The rearrangement links TRBV5-5 to TRBJ1-1, with a possible D match to TRBD1 (5 bases). The CDR3 totals 12 residues. Germline V lookup: CDR1 SGHKS, CDR2 YYEKEE (reference sequence). The germline V and J ends were trimmed by 7 bases and 10 bases, with 17 bases remaining between them. This CDR3 is CASGAYNSGAFF. The CDR3 coding sequence is TGTGCCAGCGGGGCCTACAACAGTGGAGCTTTCTTT.

The chain couples TRBV2 to TRBJ2-1; 11 bases are shared with TRBD2. CDR3 length: 16 amino acids. V lost 9 bases and J lost 8; bases outside the gene matches: 15. Germline V gene sequence: CDR1 SNHLY, CDR2 FYNNEI. The CDR3 here is CASREVAGGPVDEQFF. The DNA for the CDR3 is TGTGCCAGTCGGGAGGTAGCGGGAGGGCCAGTGGATGAGCAGTTCTTC.

The chain employs TRBV18 and TRBJ1-2; D not resolved. CDR1 is KGHSH and CDR2 is LQKENI in the germline V gene. The CDR3 has 13 residues. Trimming left V 0 bases short and J 4 bases short, with 6 bases between. CDR3 in DNA: TGTGCCAGCTCACCACCCTCCGTCTATGGCTACACCTTC. Translating gives CASSPPSVYGYTF.

The V gene is TRBV2, the J gene TRBJ2-6; perhaps TRBD2 as D (7 bases). The V end was cut by 9 bases, the J end by 4 bases, with 13 bases between. Germline CDR1 and CDR2: SNHLY and FYNNEI. There are 14 residues in the CDR3. CDR3 in DNA: TGTGCCAGGCAAGGGGGGGTAGGGGCCAACGTCCTGACTTTC. It translates to CARQGGVGANVLTF.

The chain uses TRBV15 and TRBJ2-2, with 8 positions matching TRBD2. The trim removed 0 bases at V and 4 bases at J, leaving 7 bases unmatched. Germline V gene data show CDR1 as LNHNV and CDR2 as YYDKDF (reference sequence). The CDR3 totals 17 residues. The CDR3, as DNA: TGTGCCACCAGCAGAGATCTGGGACTAGTCAGCACCGGGGAGCTGTTTTTT. This translates into CATSRDLGLVSTGELFF.

The rearrangement joins TRBV7-9 to TRBJ1-2; D gene unclear. The length of the CDR3 is 12 residues. The V end was cut by 4 bases, the J end by 4 bases, with 7 bases between. Per germline, CDR1 SEHNR and CDR2 FQNEAQ (reference sequence). The CDR3 reads CASSSGVYGYTF. The CDR3 DNA follows: TGTGCCAGCAGCTCCGGGGTCTATGGCTACACCTTC.

Only one count was recorded for this clone. The CDR3 loop is CASSPDSQETQYF. Written as DNA, the CDR3 is TGTGCCAGCAGCCCGGACAGTCAAGAGACCCAGTACTTC. The chain links TRBV5-8 to TRBJ2-5; tentatively, D is TRBD1 (6 bases). Trimming cost V 4 bases and J 2 bases, with 9 bases left between them. Germline values: CDR1 SGHTS, CDR2 YDEGEE. The CDR3 has 13 residues.

The CDR3 DNA sequence: TGCAGCGTTGGGCAGGGGCACATGAACACTGAAGCTTTCTTT. This gives the protein CSVGQGHMNTEAFF. This chain links TRBV29-1 with TRBJ1-1; TRBD1 is a possible D gene (6 bases). V shed 4 bases and J shed 0 bases, with 12 bases lying between them. The CDR3 is 14 residues long. Germline V gene data show CDR1 as SQVTM and CDR2 as ANQGSEA.

V usage is TRBV29-1 and J usage is TRBJ1-1, with 7 bases matching TRBD1. The CDR3 has 10 residues. Germline trimming cut 5 bases from V and 8 bases from J; bases unmatched to any gene: 2. Germline V gene sequence: CDR1 SQVTM, CDR2 ANQGSEA. CDR3 region: CSVRDSEAFF. CDR3 DNA sequence: TGCAGCGTTCGGGACAGCGAAGCTTTCTTT.

This clone was counted once. This chain uses TRBV6-5 with TRBJ1-2; D perhaps matches TRBD1 (6 bases). Germline V gene lookup returns CDR1 MNHEY and CDR2 SVGAGI. V was pared by 6 bases and J by 7 bases, with 18 bases between. The length of the CDR3 is 14 residues. DNA of the CDR3: TGTGCCAGCAGCTTGGACAGTGTGGGGCGTGGCTACACCTTC. The encoded protein is CASSLDSVGRGYTF.

The genes are TRBV5-1 and TRBJ1-1, with 8 positions matching TRBD1. V shed 4 bases and J 0 bases; nucleotides not matched to a gene: 14. The CDR3 covers 18 residues. Germline V gene sequence: CDR1 SGHRS, CDR2 YFSETQ. The CDR3 DNA is TGCGCCAGCAGCAAAAGGGGAGGGACAGGCTTCATGAACACTGAAGCTTTCTTT. This encodes CASSKRGGTGFMNTEAFF.